The source of this TCR beta chain is a study of blood T cell repertoires in COVID-19 (dated by TCRdb to 2018 to 2020). Notes on the research overall: Samples from collaborators originated in the United States, Italy and Spain and spanned both the acute and convalescent phases of COVID-19. The material from the prospective study consisted of cDNA or gDNA derived from T cells, B-cell-depleted T cells, or PBMCs. Deeply sampled blood TCRbeta repertoires from subjects exposed to, actively infected with, or recovered from COVID-19 were included in the dataset. A freely available public database, intended as a resource for researchers studying the immune response to SARS-CoV-2, is where the repertoires were released. The samples were drawn from two sources: the first 160 participants of the ongoing ImmuneRACE study, and approximately 1,300 subjects contributed by 6 global collaborators. Nearly every sample came with metadata listing a de-identified subject ID, COVID-19 status, age in years and sex. Where available, HLA class I and class II types were taken from metadata supplied by the sample provider and were not determined by assay-based typing. The paper as a whole reports these results and caveats: How much clinical and demographic metadata was included differed by source and by participant, and the metadata was provided uncurated.

CDR1 and CDR2 are read off the germline V gene as SGHVS and FNYEAQ. Spanning cysteine to phenylalanine, the CDR3 consists of 11 amino acids. Only CDR3 DNA is held: 33 bases, read in frame from base 1. V loses 3 bases, J loses 5 bases, and the germline ends lie 4 bases apart. Comment on this clone: Which antigen it targets is not known. The input lacks base qualities; no much larger clone sits a single base away.

TCRbeta CDR3 regions were amplified from genomic DNA by means of the immunoSEQ Assay, a bias-controlled multiplex PCR. Turning to the authors' computational methods: The number of nucleated cells in each sample was estimated from the amplification of reference gene primers within the assay. To quantify the absolute abundance of each unique TCRbeta CDR3 rearrangement, sequence reads were collapsed and filtered. For each sample, productive Simpson clonality was calculated as the square root of Simpson's diversity index across productive rearrangements. The immuneACCESS repertoire file appears here via TCRdb, limited to in-frame rearrangements. These files lack a portion of the clones; in checked studies, under half of the deficit traces to unresolved V genes, and the cause of the others is not known. V, J and clone size derive from that table, while D and trimming were established from the DNA sequence. The sample yields 200,000 to 250,000 clones; about 82% were counted once. 2% to 2.5% of the sample is in the top ten clones.

Participants in the prospective study were enrolled through a virtual design, were aged roughly 18 to 100 years, and lived in about 25 United States geographic areas. To assign participants to cohorts, the prospective study relied on clinical history that participants themselves reported in a screening survey and a study questionnaire. Recovered participants in ImmuneRACE Cohort 3 were defined by two consecutive negative NP/OP PCR tests, clearance by a healthcare professional, or resolution of symptoms. Each participant in the prospective study had whole blood, serum and a nasopharyngeal or oropharyngeal swab collected by mobile phlebotomists. Prospective study participants could optionally give additional blood draws and questionnaires over an approximately 2-month period. Before DNA extraction, prospective study blood samples were shipped either frozen or at room temperature.

The V gene is TRBV7-6 and the J gene is TRBJ1-1; the D gene remains uncertain. The source of this sequence is a woman aged 45-65 years who had recovered from COVID-19. Sequencing was carried out using PBMCs or T cells enriched from blood (not recorded which). CDR3 loop: CASSFVTEAFF. The nucleotides are TGTGCCAGCAGCTTCGTAACTGAAGCTTTCTTT.